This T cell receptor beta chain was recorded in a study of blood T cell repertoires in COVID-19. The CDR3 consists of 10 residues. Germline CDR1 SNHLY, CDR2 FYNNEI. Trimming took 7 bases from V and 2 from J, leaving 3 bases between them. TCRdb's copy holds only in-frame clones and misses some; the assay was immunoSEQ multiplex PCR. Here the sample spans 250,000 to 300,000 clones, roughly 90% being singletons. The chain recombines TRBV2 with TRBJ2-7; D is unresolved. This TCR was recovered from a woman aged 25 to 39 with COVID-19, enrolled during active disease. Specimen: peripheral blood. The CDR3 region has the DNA TGTGCCAGCAACACCTACGAGCAGTACTTC. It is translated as CASNTYEQYF.